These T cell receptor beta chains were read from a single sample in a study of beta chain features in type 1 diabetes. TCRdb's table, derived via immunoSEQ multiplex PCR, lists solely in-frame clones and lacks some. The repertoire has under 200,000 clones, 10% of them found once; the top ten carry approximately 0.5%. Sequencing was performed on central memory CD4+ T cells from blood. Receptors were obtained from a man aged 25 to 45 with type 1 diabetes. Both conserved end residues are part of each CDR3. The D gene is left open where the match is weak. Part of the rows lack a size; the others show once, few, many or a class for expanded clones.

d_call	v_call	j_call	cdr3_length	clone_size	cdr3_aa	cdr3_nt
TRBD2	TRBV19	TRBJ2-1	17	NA	CASSIPSGTQRGGEQFF	TGTGCCAGTAGTATCCCTAGCGGGACCCAAAGAGGCGGTGAGCAGTTCTTC
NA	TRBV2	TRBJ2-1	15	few	CASSPHTGGDNEQFF	TGTGCCAGCAGTCCACACACCGGGGGTGACAATGAGCAGTTCTTC
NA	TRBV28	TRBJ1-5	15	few	CASIPSGNSNQPQHF	TGTGCCAGCATCCCTTCGGGAAATAGCAATCAGCCCCAGCATTTT
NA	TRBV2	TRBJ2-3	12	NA	CASTQNTDTQYF	TGTGCCAGCACCCAGAACACAGATACGCAGTATTTT
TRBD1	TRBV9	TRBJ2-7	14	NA	CASSVGQGNYEQYF	TGTGCCAGCAGCGTAGGACAGGGAAACTACGAGCAGTACTTC
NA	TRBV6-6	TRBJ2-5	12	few	CASRDSQETQYF	TGTGCCAGCAGGGACAGCCAAGAGACCCAGTACTTC
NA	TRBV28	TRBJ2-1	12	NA	CASSLSYNEQFF	TGTGCCAGCAGTCTCTCGTATAATGAGCAGTTCTTC
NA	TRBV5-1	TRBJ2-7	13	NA	CASGSVSSYEQYF	TGCGCCAGCGGTAGTGTTTCTTCCTACGAGCAGTACTTC
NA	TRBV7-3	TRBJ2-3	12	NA	CASSTGGNAQYF	TGTGCCAGCAGCACAGGTGGAAATGCGCAGTATTTT
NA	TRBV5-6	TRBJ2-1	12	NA	CASSKDSNEQFF	TGTGCCAGCAGCAAGGACAGTAATGAGCAGTTCTTC
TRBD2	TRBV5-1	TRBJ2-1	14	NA	CASSRGLAGEEQFF	TGCGCCAGCAGCCGTGGACTAGCGGGAGAGGAGCAGTTCTTC
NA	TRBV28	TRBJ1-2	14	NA	CASSPPWQGFGYTF	TGTGCCAGCAGTCCCCCGTGGCAGGGATTTGGCTACACCTTC
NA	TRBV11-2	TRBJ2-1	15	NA	CASSAVRGSYNEQFF	TGTGCCAGCAGTGCAGTGCGCGGCTCCTACAATGAGCAGTTCTTC
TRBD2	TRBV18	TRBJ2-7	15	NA	CASSPMGPSGSEQYF	TGTGCCAGCTCACCAATGGGTCCTAGCGGGAGCGAGCAGTACTTC
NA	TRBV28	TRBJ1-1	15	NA	CASTDQGYMNTEAFF	TGTGCCAGCACCGACCAGGGTTACATGAACACTGAAGCTTTCTTT
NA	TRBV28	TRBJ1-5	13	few	CASSSQGTQPQHF	TGTGCCAGCAGTTCACAGGGAACTCAGCCCCAGCATTTT
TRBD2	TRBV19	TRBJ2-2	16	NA	CASSSIAGGVTGELFF	TGTGCCAGTAGTTCTATAGCGGGAGGAGTTACCGGGGAGCTGTTTTTT
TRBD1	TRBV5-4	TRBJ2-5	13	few	CASRGQQQETQYF	TGTGCCAGCAGGGGACAGCAACAAGAGACCCAGTACTTC
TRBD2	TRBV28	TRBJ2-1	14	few	CASSRASGVNEQFF	TGTGCCAGCAGTCGGGCTAGCGGGGTCAATGAGCAGTTCTTC
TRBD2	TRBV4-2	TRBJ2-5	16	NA	CASSQDPLAGPETQYF	TGTGCCAGCAGCCAAGATCCCCTAGCGGGCCCAGAGACCCAGTACTTC
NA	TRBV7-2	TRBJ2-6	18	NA	CASSLAHPLSSGANVLTF	TGTGCCAGCAGCTTAGCACACCCTTTAAGCTCTGGGGCCAACGTCCTGACTTTC
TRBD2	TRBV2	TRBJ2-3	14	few	CASRSGSTEDTQYF	TGTGCCAGCAGGAGCGGGAGTACGGAGGATACGCAGTATTTT
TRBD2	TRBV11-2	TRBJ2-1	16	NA	CASSPRLAGAINEQFF	TGTGCCAGCAGCCCACGACTAGCGGGAGCAATAAATGAGCAGTTCTTC
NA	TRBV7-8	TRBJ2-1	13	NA	CASTGSSYNEQFF	TGTGCCAGCACGGGGAGTTCCTACAATGAGCAGTTCTTC
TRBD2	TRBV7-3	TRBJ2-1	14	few	CASSLGAGDNEQFF	TGTGCCAGCAGCTTAGGCGCGGGAGACAATGAGCAGTTCTTC
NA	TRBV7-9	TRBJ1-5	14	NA	CASSPRPTPQPQHF	TGTGCCAGCAGCCCTAGACCGACTCCTCAGCCCCAGCATTTT